This TCR beta chain is from a study of T cell responses to AZD1222 COVID-19 vaccine. CDR1 is LNHDA and CDR2 is SQIVND in the germline V gene (reference sequence). J lost 4 bases, V lost 6 bases, and 8 bases had no gene match. CDR3 length: 15 amino acids. Profiling relied on immunoSEQ multiplex PCR, and the TCRdb table lists in-frame clones only, not all of them. The sample yields fewer than 120,000 clones, roughly 90% seen once. The V call is TRBV19, the J call TRBJ2-7; the match to TRBD2 covers 11 bases. The TCR was taken from an adult who received the AZD1222 COVID-19 vaccine. The material sequenced was peripheral blood, taken 28 days after the second AZD1222 dose. As DNA, the CDR3 is TGTGCCAGTAGGGGAACTAGCGGGGGCTCTTACGAGCAGTACTTC. The encoded protein is CASRGTSGGSYEQYF.